This passage covers 17 T cell receptor beta chains from one sample sequenced in a study of blood T cell repertoires in COVID-19. Only in-frame clones appear in the TCRdb table, and some are missing; sequencing was by immunoSEQ multiplex PCR. The sample records about 73,000 clones, roughly nine tenths being singletons. The sequenced sample was peripheral blood. Source of these receptors: an older man with acute or convalescent COVID-19.

This clone has ten or more counts. The J gene is TRBJ1-2, the V gene TRBV7-9, with 9 bases identical to TRBD1. CDR3 length equals 15 residues. Germline V CDR1 and CDR2: SEHNR, FQNEAQ (reference sequence). Trimming took 5 bases from V and 8 from J; bases not matched to a gene: 12. The DNA for the CDR3 is TGTGCCAGCAGCGCAGGGACAGGGCGCGTACTAGGCTACACCTTC. Protein: CASSAGTGRVLGYTF. The full variable domain, in which reference TRBV7-9 and TRBJ1-2 provide the parts outside the CDR3, is DTGVSQNPRHKITKRGQNVTFRCDPISEHNRLYWYRQTLGQGPEFLTYFQNEAQLEKSRLLSDRFSAERPKGSFSTLEIQRTEQGDSAMYLCASSAGTGRVLGYTFGSGTRLTVV.

J is TRBJ2-6 and V is TRBV11-3; 9 nucleotides agree with TRBD1. The ends lost 3 bases at V and 4 bases at J; junction bases unmatched: 10. The CDR3 totals 18 residues. CDR1 is SGHNT, CDR2 YENEEA, per germline. The CDR3 loop reads CASSFGTGTPRGANVLTF. The CDR3 bases are TGTGCCAGCAGCTTCGGGACAGGGACCCCTCGGGGGGCCAACGTCCTGACTTTC.

This clone has a single count. The chain carries TRBV18 and TRBJ2-5; weak D call: TRBD1 (5 bases). Germline CDR1 is KGHSH and CDR2 is LQKENI. The CDR3 is 16 amino acids. Deletions cut 0 bases from V and 0 bases from J, with 11 bases between. The CDR3 sequence is CASSPPPGQYQETQYF. The CDR3 DNA follows: TGTGCCAGCTCACCACCTCCAGGGCAGTACCAAGAGACCCAGTACTTC. Full variable domain (missing parts from reference TRBV18 and TRBJ2-5): NAGVMQNPRHLVRRRGQEARLRCSPMKGHSHVYWYRQLPEEGLKFMVYLQKENIIDESGMPKERFSAEFPKEGPSILRIQQVVRGDSAAYFCASSPPPGQYQETQYFGPGTRLLVL.

The chain combines TRBV5-1 with TRBJ1-2; 8 bases agree with TRBD1. Germline trimming cut 0 bases from V and 6 bases from J; bases unmatched to any gene: 1. Looked up from germline, CDR1 is SGHRS and CDR2 is YFSETQ. This CDR3 is built from 13 residues. CDR3 in amino acids: CASSLGTGNGYTF. The CDR3 DNA reads as TGCGCCAGCAGCTTGGGGACAGGGAATGGCTACACCTTC. Supplemented by reference TRBV5-1 and TRBJ1-2, the full variable domain reads KAGVTQTPRYLIKTRGQQVTLSCSPISGHRSVSWYQQTPGQGLQFLFEYFSETQRNKGNFPGRFSGRQFSNSRSEMNVSTLELGDSALYLCASSLGTGNGYTFGSGTRLTVV.

This clone was counted between two and nine times. The chain links TRBV30 to TRBJ1-3; TRBD1 might be the D (6 bases). The CDR3 has 13 residues. Germline V CDR1 and CDR2: GTSNPN, SVGIG (reference sequence). Trimming cost V 8 bases and J 2 bases, with 13 bases left between them. The CDR3: CALKQGPGNTIYF. The CDR3 DNA follows: TGTGCCCTGAAACAGGGTCCTGGAAACACCATATATTTT.

The chain employs TRBV6-5 and TRBJ1-6; 7 bases are shared with TRBD1. With V trimmed by 7 bases and J by 7 bases, 4 bases remained unmatched. The CDR3 covers 13 residues. Looked up from germline, CDR1 is MNHEY and CDR2 is SVGAGI. DNA of the CDR3: TGTGCCAGCAAGCAGGGGGGAAATTCACCCCTCCACTTT. Amino acids: CASKQGGNSPLHF.

This clone was counted a few times. The chain joins TRBV3-1 (or the pseudogene TRBV3-2) to TRBJ1-1, with TRBD1 as a possible D gene (5 bases). Germline loops: CDR1 LGHDT, CDR2 YNNKEL (reference sequence). The CDR3 sequence is 12 residues long. V was shortened by 0 bases and J by 13 bases, with 12 bases between the two germline ends. DNA for the CDR3: TGTGCCAGCAGCCAAGATCGGGGGGGAGGTTTCTTT. This translates into CASSQDRGGGFF.

V is TRBV5-8 and J is TRBJ1-3, with a weak D call TRBD1 (5 bases). The CDR3 extends over 15 amino acids. V was shortened by 2 bases and J by 1 base, with 10 bases between the two germline ends. Germline CDR1 and CDR2: SGHTS and YDEGEE. CDR3 residues: CASSFWGTSGNTIYF. For the CDR3, the DNA is TGTGCCAGCAGCTTTTGGGGCACGTCTGGAAACACCATATATTTT. Supplemented by reference TRBV5-8 and TRBJ1-3, the full variable domain reads EAGVTQSPTHLIKTRGQQATLRCSPISGHTSVYWYQQALGLGLQFLLWYDEGEERNRGNFPPRFSGRQFPNYSSELNVNALELEDSALYLCASSFWGTSGNTIYFGEGSWLTVV.

This chain joins TRBV10-1 and TRBJ2-7; D is perhaps TRBD1 (5 bases). The CDR3 consists of 12 residues. With 3 bases removed from V and 7 bases from J, the gap between germline ends came to 10 bases. From germline, CDR1 is WNHNN and CDR2 SYGVQD (reference sequence). This CDR3 reads CASSDQGLEQYF. The CDR3 nucleotides read TGCGCCAGCAGTGATCAGGGTTTGGAGCAGTACTTC.

V is TRBV12-3 or TRBV12-4 and J is TRBJ2-3; D uncertain. This CDR3 spans 13 amino acids. V gave up 5 bases and J gave up 3 bases, with 9 bases separating them. The CDR3 DNA reads as TGTGCCAGCAGTCCTCTCGGGACAGATACGCAGTATTTT. Residues: CASSPLGTDTQYF.

This chain uses TRBV30 with TRBJ1-4; weak D call: TRBD1 (5 bases). Germline V CDR1 and CDR2: GTSNPN, SVGIG (reference sequence). The CDR3 is made up of 12 amino acids. Between the trimmed V and J ends, which lost 5 bases and 7 bases, there was a span of 11 bases. CDR3 amino acids: CAWGAPGEKLFF. The CDR3 nucleotides read TGTGCCTGGGGGGCCCCGGGTGAAAAACTGTTTTTT.

This clone was seen once. V gene TRBV18 combines with J gene TRBJ2-2; perhaps TRBD1 as D (6 bases). The germline gives CDR1 KGHSH, CDR2 LQKENI. The CDR3 has 14 amino acids. Trimming cost V 3 bases and J 6 bases, with 11 bases left between them. The CDR3 region has the DNA TGTGCCAGCTCACCCCCAACAGGGCCCGGGGAGCTGTTTTTT. This encodes CASSPPTGPGELFF. Supplemented by reference TRBV18 and TRBJ2-2, the full variable domain reads NAGVMQNPRHLVRRRGQEARLRCSPMKGHSHVYWYRQLPEEGLKFMVYLQKENIIDESGMPKERFSAEFPKEGPSILRIQQVVRGDSAAYFCASSPPTGPGELFFGEGSRLTVL.

The chain employs TRBV5-1 and TRBJ2-5, with D possibly matching TRBD2 (7 bases). In germline, CDR1 is SGHRS, CDR2 YFSETQ. This CDR3 contains 15 residues. The germline V and J ends were trimmed by 6 bases and 1 base, with 16 bases remaining between them. The CDR3 DNA reads TGCGCCAGCACAAAGAACGGGGGGCTCCAAGAGACCCAGTACTTC. It specifies CASTKNGGLQETQYF.

Only one count was recorded for this clone. This chain joins TRBV15 and TRBJ1-4; D is ambiguous. The CDR3 totals 16 residues. Germline V gives CDR1 LNHNV, CDR2 YYDKDF (reference sequence). The germline V and J ends were trimmed by 1 base and 5 bases, with 14 bases remaining between them. The CDR3 spells CATSRGEQATNEKLFF. As DNA, the CDR3 is TGTGCCACCAGCAGAGGAGAGCAGGCGACAAATGAAAAACTGTTTTTT.

The CDR3 DNA reads as TGTGCCAGCAGCCACCGTACCGACAGGGGCTATGGCTACACCTTC. It specifies CASSHRTDRGYGYTF. The chain employs TRBV3-1 (or the pseudogene TRBV3-2) and TRBJ1-2; 8 bases agree with TRBD1. The germline gives CDR1 LGHDT, CDR2 YNNKEL (reference sequence). The CDR3 loop spans 15 amino acids. V was pared by 3 bases and J by 4 bases, with 7 bases of the junction left unmatched.

The V and J genes are TRBV18 and TRBJ1-3; the match to TRBD1 covers 7 bases. Germline CDR1 and CDR2: KGHSH and LQKENI. Trimming cost V 6 bases and J 0 bases; bases outside gene matches: 5. This CDR3 region has 15 residues. The CDR3 nucleotides read TGTGCCAGCTCCTCGGACAGGAACTCTGGAAACACCATATATTTT. Residues: CASSSDRNSGNTIYF. Drawing the rest from reference TRBV18 and TRBJ1-3, the complete variable domain is NAGVMQNPRHLVRRRGQEARLRCSPMKGHSHVYWYRQLPEEGLKFMVYLQKENIIDESGMPKERFSAEFPKEGPSILRIQQVVRGDSAAYFCASSSDRNSGNTIYFGEGSWLTVV.

The chain's CDR3 is CASSLVEKWDTEAFF. The CDR3 DNA reads as TGTGCCAGCAGCTTAGTGGAGAAATGGGACACTGAAGCTTTCTTT. The rearrangement joins TRBV7-8 to TRBJ1-1, with D unresolved. Trimming left V 1 base short and J 3 bases short, with 12 bases between. The CDR3 spans 15 residues. CDR1 is SGHVS and CDR2 is FQNEAQ in the germline V gene.